This T cell receptor (beta chain) was obtained from a study of OX40 agonist ivuxolimab in advanced cancers. Whole-study context: In this cohort, patients received ivuxolimab, an agonistic anti-OX40 (CD134) antibody.

Worth noting for this clone: Its target is not known.

General study findings and limits: Partial responders at 0.1-3.0 mg/kg had among the lowest clonal expansion.

Sequencing used immunoSEQ multiplex PCR; TCRdb keeps in-frame clones, though not all of them. The repertoire holds around 82,000 clones, with around 90% as singletons. V was cut by 1 base and J by 1 base, with 13 bases left in between. The CDR3 sequence is 16 residues long. Germline assignment: CDR1 MGHRA and CDR2 YSYEKL. The V call is TRBV4-1, the J call TRBJ2-5; possibly TRBD2 for D (5 bases). This TCR came from an adult with an advanced solid tumor such as melanoma, head and neck, liver or kidney cancer. Sample: CD4+ or CD8+ T cells sorted from blood, taken in a trial of the OX40 agonist ivuxolimab. The DNA for the CDR3 is TGCGCCAGCAGCCAAGGAATAGGGCGGGTCCAAGAGACCCAGTACTTC. This sequence encodes CASSQGIGRVQETQYF.